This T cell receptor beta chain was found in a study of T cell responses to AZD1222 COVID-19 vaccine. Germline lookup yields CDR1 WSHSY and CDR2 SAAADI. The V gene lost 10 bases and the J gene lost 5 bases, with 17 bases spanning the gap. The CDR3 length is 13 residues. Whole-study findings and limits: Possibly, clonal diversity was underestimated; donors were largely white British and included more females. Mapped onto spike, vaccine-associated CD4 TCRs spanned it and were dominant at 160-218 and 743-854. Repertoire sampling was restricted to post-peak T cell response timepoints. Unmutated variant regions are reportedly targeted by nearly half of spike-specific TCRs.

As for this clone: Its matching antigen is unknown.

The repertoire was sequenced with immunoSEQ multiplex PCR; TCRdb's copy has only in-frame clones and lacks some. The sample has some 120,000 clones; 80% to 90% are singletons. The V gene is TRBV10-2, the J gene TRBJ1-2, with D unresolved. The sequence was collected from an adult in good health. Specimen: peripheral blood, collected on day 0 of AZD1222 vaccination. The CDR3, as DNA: TGCGCCACTGGCCCGGGCGGCTCATATGGCTACACCTTC. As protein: CATGPGGSYGYTF.